Each of the 32 T cell receptor beta chains below was sequenced from the same sample in a study of tumor-infiltrating lymphocytes in primary liver carcinoma (dated by TCRdb to the late 2010s). Sequenced using an Illumina HiSeq 2500. Using a constant-region primer and ProtoScript II reverse transcriptase, TCRbeta-specific cDNA was reverse-transcribed from approximately 0.5 ug total RNA. The TCRbeta libraries were prepared through three rounds of nested multiplex PCR following a slightly modified ARM-PCR procedure. The first two PCR rounds used multiplex TRBV1-TRBV30 forward primers with a Cbeta reverse primer, each for approximately 9 cycles. TCRdb reworked the public reads: Q25 trimming with fastp, MiXCR clone assembly, productive beta chains retained. Every distinct CDR3 protein forms one entry, paired with its most common genes and DNA. The sample table records some 100,000 distinct CDR3 sequences; about 63% of these occur just once. Approximately 12% of the sample is in the top ten clones.

Without any cell sorting, total RNA and DNA were extracted together from around 20-30 mg of bulk tissue using the AllPrep DNA/RNA mini kit. The specimen sequenced was liver tumor tissue from sampling region 2. In the paper's terms, the cell subset or site label means: tumor region T2, inferior pole. These receptor sequences come from a woman aged 55-69 years with primary liver carcinoma and hepatitis B virus infection.

For this clonotype: Possible read error: a much larger clone is one base away. CDR3 protein: CASSDSGTSSYNEQLF. CDR3 in DNA: TGTGCCAGCAGTGACTCTGGGACTAGCTCCTACAATGAGCAGCTCTTC. The chain carries TRBV6-4 and TRBJ2-1, with 9 bases matching TRBD2. The CDR3 runs to 16 residues. CDR1 and CDR2 (germline): MRHNA, SNTAGT.

In this sample, this clonotype turned up a few times. V usage is TRBV28 and J usage is TRBJ2-7, with unresolved D. Germline assignment: CDR1 MDHEN and CDR2 SYDVKM. The germline V and J ends were trimmed by 6 bases and 3 bases, with 30 bases remaining between them. The CDR3 totals 19 residues. CDR3 in amino acids: CASSSTGGHQPGRLYEQYF. In DNA form, the CDR3 reads TGTGCCAGCAGCTCTACCGGTGGGCACCAGCCTGGGCGCCTCTACGAGCAGTACTTC. The complete variable domain, with remaining parts taken from reference TRBV28 and TRBJ2-7, reads DVKVTQSSRYLVKRTGEKVFLECVQDMDHENMFWYRQDPGLGLRLIYFSYDVKMKEKGDIPEGYSVSREKKERFSLILESASTNQTSMYLCASSSTGGHQPGRLYEQYFGPGTRLTVT.

A remark on this clonotype: A read error is possible here, since a much larger clone lies one base away. The chain is built from TRBV6-5 and TRBJ1-5; 7 nucleotides match TRBD1. CDR1 and CDR2 (germline): MNHEY, SVGAGI. Trimming took 6 bases from V and 5 from J; bases not matched to a gene: 10. CDR3 length equals 15 residues. In nucleotides, the CDR3 is TGTGCCAGCAGACCCCAAACGGACAGGTATCAGCCCCAGCATTTT. It translates to CASRPQTDRYQPQHF.

As to this clonotype: A much larger clone differs from this one at a single base, so this may be a read error. The J gene is TRBJ2-1, the V gene TRBV5-1; 12 bases align to TRBD2. There are 16 residues in the CDR3. Germline assignment: CDR1 SGHRS and CDR2 YFSETQ. J lost 7 bases, V lost 4 bases, and 9 bases had no gene match. CDR3 residues: CASSDWTSGTSNEQFF. The CDR3 region has the DNA TGCGCCAGCAGCGACTGGACTAGCGGGACGAGTAATGAGCAGTTCTTC.

Comments on this clonotype: Germline and junction disagree at one end, which may indicate a read error. This chain links TRBV28 with TRBJ2-1; the D gene is possibly TRBD2 (6 bases). The germline V gene encodes CDR1 MDHEN and CDR2 SYDVKM. There are 17 residues in the CDR3. CDR3 region: CAISLGTFVFSYNELFF. The DNA for the CDR3 is TGTGCCATCAGTTTAGGGACTTTTGTCTTCTCCTACAATGAGCTGTTCTTC.

This clonotype was detected only a few times. The rearrangement uses TRBV2 and TRBJ1-2; unclear D gene. The CDR3 length is 11 residues. V lost 8 bases and J 4 bases, leaving 8 bases between the germline ends. Germline CDR1 reads SNHLY; CDR2 reads FYNNEI. The CDR3 loop is CASSLPYGYTF. The CDR3 bases are TGTGCCAGCTCATTGCCCTATGGCTACACCTTC.

As DNA, the CDR3 is TGTGCCAGTAGTCACTCGCTCCTGATTGCAGATACGCAGCATTTT. This translates into CASSHSLLIADTQHF. This chain joins TRBV12-3 or TRBV12-4 and TRBJ2-3; D uncertain. The J call may be incorrect, as the DNA end agrees better with TRBJ1-5. The CDR3 is made up of 15 amino acids.

This clonotype was counted between two and nine times. A much larger clone sits a single nucleotide away, making a read error possible. This chain uses TRBV10-3 with TRBJ2-1, with TRBD1 as a possible D gene (6 bases). Germline V gives CDR1 ENHRY, CDR2 SYGVKD. Trimming took off 2 bases at V and 14 bases at J, with 19 bases between the two ends. This CDR3 is 14 amino acids long. The chain's CDR3 is CAISENTGTGWEFF. The CDR3 region has the DNA TGTGCCATCAGTGAGAACACCGGAACAGGGTGGGAGTTCTTC.

Concerning this clonotype: Since the CDR3 does not end with the conserved phenylalanine or tryptophan, this likely comes from a read error. J is TRBJ2-5 and V is TRBV6-6, with 10 bases aligning to TRBD1. This CDR3 region has 15 residues. Germline CDR1 is MNHNY and CDR2 is SVGAGI (reference sequence). Losses at the gene ends were 0 bases for V and 5 bases for J; bases not matched to a gene: 3. The CDR3 nucleotides are TGTGCCAGCAGTTACTCGCGGACAGGGGGGGAGACCCAGTACGTA. It specifies CASSYSRTGGETQYV.

As concerns this clonotype: An end of the junction differs from the germline gene, which may be a read error. CDR3 bases: TGCAGCGCTGTGGGGGAAGGGACTGGGGTCAACGTCCTGACTTTC. Amino acid sequence: CSAVGEGTGVNVLTF. This chain joins TRBV29-1 and TRBJ2-6; possible D gene TRBD2, 6 bases. CDR1 SQVTM and CDR2 ANQGSEA come from the germline V gene. The CDR3 is 15 residues long.

This rearrangement joins TRBV4-1 to TRBJ2-1; 8 positions agree with TRBD2. Per the germline V gene, CDR1 is MGHRA and CDR2 is YSYEKL. The CDR3 sequence is 17 residues long. The trim removed 0 bases at V and 6 bases at J, leaving 10 bases unmatched. Here the CDR3 DNA reads TGCGCCAGCAGCCAAGAAACCTACGGGAGGGCTGCCAATGAGCAGTTCTTC. Its translation: CASSQETYGRAANEQFF.

This clonotype was observed many times. The chain is built from TRBV5-1 and TRBJ2-2, with 8 bases lining up with TRBD2. V was clipped by 3 bases and J by 6 bases; unmatched bases: 7. Germline V lookup: CDR1 SGHRS, CDR2 YFSETQ. This CDR3 has 15 residues. The CDR3 DNA follows: TGCGCCAGCAGCTCCCAAGCGGGAGTGGCCGGGGAGCTGTTTTTT. Amino acid sequence: CASSSQAGVAGELFF.

The chain joins TRBV10-3 to TRBJ2-3; D unclear. This CDR3 comprises 11 residues. Germline V gene sequence: CDR1 ENHRY, CDR2 SYGVKD. The CDR3, as DNA: TGTGTCACCCGAAGCAGAGAGCCTCAGTATTTT. Encoded protein: CVTRSREPQYF.

With respect to this clonotype: One end of the junction is discordant with germline, which a read error may explain. The chain carries TRBV4-1 and TRBJ2-1, with D perhaps assigned TRBD1 or TRBD2 (5 bases each). The germline V gene has CDR1 MGHRA and CDR2 YSYEKL. The CDR3 is 17 amino acids. The DNA of the CDR3 is TGCGCCATCAGCCAAGGGACGGGCACGGCTTTTTACAATGAGCAGTTCTTC. Translation: CAISQGTGTAFYNEQFF.

About this clonotype: The junction does not match germline at one end; this may be a read error. The rearrangement joins TRBV7-9 to TRBJ1-6, with a tentative D call TRBD1 (6 bases). The CDR3 consists of 14 residues. Looked up from germline, CDR1 is SEHNR and CDR2 is FQNEAQ (reference sequence). The CDR3 DNA sequence: TGTGCCAGCAGGAGAGAGGGGGAAACTTCACACCTCCACTTC. Protein: CASRREGETSHLHF.

The chain links TRBV11-2 to TRBJ2-7; the match to TRBD2 covers 9 bases. From germline, CDR1 is SGHAT and CDR2 FQNNGV. The junction had 9 bases not matched to a gene; V was cut back by 2 bases and J by 1 base. This CDR3 is built from 17 residues. CDR3: CASSLSAAGGLSYEQYF. The CDR3 DNA reads as TGTGCCAGCAGCTTAAGCGCCGCGGGAGGGTTGTCCTACGAGCAGTACTTC.

Details on this clonotype: At one end the junction does not follow the germline gene, possibly because of a read error. The CDR3 nucleotides are TGTGCCAGCAGCTTATTCCCAGGGTCCCTGTGGGGGGCCAACCTCCTGTCTTTC. It specifies CASSLFPGSLWGANLLSF. The rearrangement joins TRBV11-2 to TRBJ2-6; tentatively, D is TRBD1 or TRBD2 (6 bases each). The length of the CDR3 is 18 residues. Germline CDR1 reads SGHAT; CDR2 reads FQNNGV.

To note about this clonotype: At one boundary the junction diverges from the germline segment, which might be a read error. The gene calls are TRBV7-9 and TRBJ1-2; D unresolved. Germline CDR1 and CDR2: SEHNR and FQNEAQ (reference sequence). The CDR3 has 14 residues. The CDR3 DNA is TGTTCCAGCAGCTTAGTCGGTGGAGGCTATGGCTACACCTTC. Translated: CSSSLVGGGYGYTF. The full variable domain, in which reference TRBV7-9 and TRBJ1-2 provide the parts outside the CDR3, is DTGVSQNPRHKITKRGQNVTFRCDPISEHNRLYWYRQTLGQGPEFLTYFQNEAQLEKSRLLSDRFSAERPKGSFSTLEIQRTEQGDSAMYLCSSSLVGGGYGYTFGSGTRLTVV.

The V and J genes are TRBV28 and TRBJ2-2; D is perhaps TRBD2 (6 bases). V lost 10 bases to trimming and J lost 6 bases, with 18 bases between them. The germline V gene encodes CDR1 MDHEN and CDR2 SYDVKM. The CDR3 is made up of 14 amino acids. The CDR3 nucleotides read TGTGCCACCCGGGACTCCTTTAGGGCCGGGGAGCTGTTTTTT. Translated: CATRDSFRAGELFF.

To note about this clonotype: A much larger clonotype is one base distant, so this may be a read error. The chain joins TRBV7-8 to TRBJ1-5, with D maybe TRBD1 (5 bases). Germline lookup yields CDR1 SGHVS and CDR2 FQNEAQ. The CDR3 sequence is 14 residues long. The CDR3 reads CTSSLGTGRQPQHF. CDR3 nucleotide sequence: TGTACCAGCAGCCTTGGGACGGGACGTCAGCCCCAGCATTTT.

This clonotype appeared a single time. A clone one base away is much larger, so this may be a read error. The CDR3 DNA sequence: TGTGCCAGCAACCAAGATCGCGCGGACCAGGCTTTCTTT. Encoded protein: CASNQDRADQAFF. This sequence joins TRBV14 and TRBJ1-1; the D is unclear. The germline V gene encodes CDR1 SGHDN and CDR2 FVKESK. The CDR3 consists of 13 residues.

Comment on this clonotype: A read error may account for a junction end that differs from germline. The rearrangement joins TRBV5-6 to TRBJ2-5, with 7 nucleotides matching TRBD1. The germline CDR1 and CDR2 sequences are SGHDT and YYEEEE. This CDR3 comprises 13 residues. The CDR3 DNA reads as TGTGTCAGCAGCTTTGCAGGGGGAGAGACCCAGTACTTC. Its protein is CVSSFAGGETQYF.

This clonotype was counted once. The junction shows a germline mismatch at one end, possibly a read error. The chain recombines TRBV28 with TRBJ2-2, with D perhaps TRBD2 (5 bases). CDR3 size: 18 residues. Germline assignment: CDR1 MDHEN and CDR2 SYDVKM. Written as DNA, the CDR3 is TGTGCCAGTAGTTCCCGGACTGGCGAAACTGAGAACACCGGGGAGCTGTTTTTT. Protein sequence: CASSSRTGETENTGELFF.

A word on this clonotype: Relative to the germline gene, one junction end is altered; a read error may explain this. The genes are TRBV11-3 and TRBJ1-1; D gene ambiguous. Germline V CDR1 and CDR2: SGHNT, YENEEA. The CDR3 spans 16 residues. The CDR3 sequence: CAGSLAGEYRNTEASF. The CDR3 coding sequence is TGTGCCGGCAGCTTAGCCGGGGAATACCGGAACACTGAAGCCTCCTTT.

This clonotype has more than one count but fewer than ten. It may be a read error: a sequence one base away is much more abundant. The CDR3 does not close with the conserved phenylalanine or tryptophan, likely indicating a read error. The chain uses TRBV7-8 and TRBJ1-2; 8 bases are a match to TRBD1. V dropped 0 bases and J dropped 6; count of bases not matched to a gene: 0. This CDR3 is built from 13 residues. Germline CDR1 SGHVS, CDR2 FQNEAQ. For the CDR3, the DNA is TGTGCCAGCAGCTTAGCCAGGGGGCATGGCTACACCTTA. Its translation is CASSLARGHGYTL.

As regards this clonotype: The junction departs from germline at one end; a sequencing error may be responsible. J is TRBJ2-1 and V is TRBV11-2, with TRBD2 matching 8 bases. CDR1 is SGHAT and CDR2 is FQNNGV in the germline V gene. The CDR3 runs to 17 residues. CDR3 coding DNA: TGTACCAGCAGCTTAGGTCTGGTAACGGGGGGGTCGAATGAGCAGTTCTTC. Residues: CTSSLGLVTGGSNEQFF.

A remark on this clonotype: An end of the junction differs from the germline gene, which may be a read error. The V and J genes are TRBV7-8 and TRBJ2-5; 10 nucleotides match TRBD1. This CDR3 has 17 residues. The germline V gene encodes CDR1 SGHVS and CDR2 FQNEAQ. The CDR3 DNA is TGTGCCAGCAGCCCCTGGGCCCAGACAGGGGGCCGAGAGACCCACTACTTC. Its protein is CASSPWAQTGGRETHYF.

This clonotype has ten or more counts. J is TRBJ1-2 and V is TRBV4-1; no clear D gene. V was shortened by 0 bases and J by 5 bases, with 10 bases between the two germline ends. The germline gives CDR1 MGHRA, CDR2 YSYEKL. The CDR3 is 14 amino acids. The chain's CDR3 is CASSQDSILYGYTF. The CDR3 DNA sequence: TGCGCCAGCAGCCAAGACAGTATACTTTATGGCTACACCTTC.

As to this clonotype: The junction and the germline gene differ at one end; a read error may be behind it. The rearrangement uses TRBV18 and TRBJ2-7, with TRBD1 matching 8 bases. In germline, CDR1 is KGHSH, CDR2 LQKENI. The CDR3 has 15 residues. The CDR3 DNA follows: TGTGCCAGCCACCGGACAGGGAAAGGGTCCTACGAGCAGCACTTC. This translates into CASHRTGKGSYEQHF.

The gene calls are TRBV28 and TRBJ2-4, with D perhaps given as TRBD1 or TRBD2 (5 bases each). V shed 5 bases and J shed 11 bases, with 13 bases lying between them. Germline V lookup: CDR1 MDHEN, CDR2 SYDVKM. The CDR3 totals 12 residues. The CDR3 here is CASSGDRGVQYF. CDR3 sequence (DNA): TGTGCCAGCAGTGGAGACCGGGGCGTTCAGTACTTC.

The table lists this clonotype with a count of one. The V gene is TRBV6-5, the J gene TRBJ1-5, with D perhaps matching TRBD1 (6 bases). The CDR3 consists of 16 residues. Germline CDR1 reads MNHEY; CDR2 reads SVGAGI. The V end lost 9 bases, the J end lost 7 bases, and 25 bases lay between the germline ends. The CDR3 sequence is CARRPRQGLTNQPQHF. As DNA, the CDR3 is TGTGCCAGGAGACCCCGGCAGGGGCTAACCAACCAGCCCCAGCATTTT.

Comment on this clonotype: Since a much larger clone is just one base distant, this may be a read error. The rearrangement joins TRBV5-1 to TRBJ2-2; 8 nucleotides align to TRBD2. Germline CDR1 is SGHRS and CDR2 is YFSETQ. The CDR3 covers 17 residues. The CDR3 reads CASSLGRLAGSTGELSF. CDR3 DNA: TGCGCCAGCAGCTTGGGTCGTCTAGCGGGTAGTACCGGGGAGCTGTCTTTT.